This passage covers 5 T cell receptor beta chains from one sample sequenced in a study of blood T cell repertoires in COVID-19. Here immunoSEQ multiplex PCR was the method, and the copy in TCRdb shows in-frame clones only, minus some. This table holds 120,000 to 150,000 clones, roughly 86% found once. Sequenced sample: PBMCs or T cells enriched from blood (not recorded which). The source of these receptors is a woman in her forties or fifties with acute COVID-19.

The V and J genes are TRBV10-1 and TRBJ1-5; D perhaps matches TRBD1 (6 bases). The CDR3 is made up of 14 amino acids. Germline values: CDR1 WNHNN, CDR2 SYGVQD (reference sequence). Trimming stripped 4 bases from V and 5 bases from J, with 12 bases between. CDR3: CASSGIGGDQPQHF. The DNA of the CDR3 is TGCGCCAGCAGTGGAATAGGGGGGGATCAGCCCCAGCATTTT.

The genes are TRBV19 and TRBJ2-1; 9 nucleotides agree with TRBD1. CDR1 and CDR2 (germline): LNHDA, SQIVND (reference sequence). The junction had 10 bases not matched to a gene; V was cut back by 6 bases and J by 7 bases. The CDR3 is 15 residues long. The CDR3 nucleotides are TGTGCCAGTAGGAAGACAGGGGGGTTGGGGAATGAGCAGTTCTTC. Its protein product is CASRKTGGLGNEQFF.

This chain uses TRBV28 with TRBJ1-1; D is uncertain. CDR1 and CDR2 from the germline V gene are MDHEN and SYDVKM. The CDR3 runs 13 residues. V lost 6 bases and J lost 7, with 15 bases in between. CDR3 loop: CASRERGLGEAFF. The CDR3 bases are TGTGCCAGCAGAGAACGAGGGCTGGGTGAAGCTTTCTTT.

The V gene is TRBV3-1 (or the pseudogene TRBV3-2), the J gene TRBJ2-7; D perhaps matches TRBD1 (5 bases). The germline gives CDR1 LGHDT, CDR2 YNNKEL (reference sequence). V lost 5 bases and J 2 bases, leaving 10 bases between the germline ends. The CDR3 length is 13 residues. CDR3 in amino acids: CASSMLGAYEQYF. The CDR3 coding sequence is TGTGCCAGCAGCATGCTAGGGGCCTACGAGCAGTACTTC.

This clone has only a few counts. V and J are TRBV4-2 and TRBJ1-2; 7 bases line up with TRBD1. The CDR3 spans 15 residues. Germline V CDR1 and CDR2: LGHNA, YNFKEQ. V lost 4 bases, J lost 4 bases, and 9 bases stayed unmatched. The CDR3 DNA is TGTGCCAGCAGCCCGCGCAGGGGGGAACGCTATGGCTACACCTTC. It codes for CASSPRRGERYGYTF.